The TCR beta chain described here comes from a study of OX40 agonist ivuxolimab in advanced cancers. Overall study results and limits: Among some nonresponders, normalized T-cell clonal expansion was also low. At 0.1 to 3.0 mg/kg and by week 6, CD4+ and CD8+ T cells in the blood had expanded clonally.

Germline loops: CDR1 SQVTM, CDR2 ANQGSEA. The CDR3 is 11 amino acids. The V end was cut by 1 base, the J end by 2 bases, with 2 bases between. The method was immunoSEQ multiplex PCR; TCRdb's version includes in-frame clones alone and lacks a portion of them. The top ten clones hold under 25% of a sample with fewer than 12,000 clones, around 84% of them seen once. This clone came up a few times. The antigen is undetermined. The starting material was CD4+ or CD8+ T cells sorted from blood, obtained in a trial of the OX40 agonist ivuxolimab. The chain is built from TRBV29-1 and TRBJ2-5; D is undetermined. This clonotype originated in an adult with an advanced solid tumor such as melanoma, head and neck, liver or kidney cancer. CDR3 DNA sequence: TGCAGCGTTGAAGTTCAAGAGACCCAGTACTTC. Its translation: CSVEVQETQYF.